These 6 T cell receptor beta chains originate from one sample sequenced in a study of blood T cell repertoires in COVID-19. Only in-frame clones appear in the TCRdb table, and some are missing; sequencing was by immunoSEQ multiplex PCR. The table has more than 85,000 clones, nearly 90% seen once. The sample comprised peripheral blood. The source of these receptors is a man aged 70 or older with acute or convalescent COVID-19.

J is TRBJ2-5 and V is TRBV5-1; TRBD2 is a possible D gene (7 bases). The V end lost 1 base, the J end lost 4 bases, and 11 bases lay between the germline ends. The CDR3 consists of 14 residues. Germline assignment: CDR1 SGHRS and CDR2 YFSETQ. The CDR3 sequence: CASSLTGGAETQYF. CDR3 nucleotide sequence: TGCGCCAGCAGCTTGACGGGGGGCGCAGAGACCCAGTACTTC.

The genes are TRBV2 and TRBJ2-7; TRBD2 matches 7 bases. After removal of 4 bases from V and 0 bases from J, the junction contained 9 bases not matched to a gene. The germline V gene encodes CDR1 SNHLY and CDR2 FYNNEI. This CDR3 has 16 amino acids. The CDR3 loop reads CASSADLAAVSYEQYV. For the CDR3, the DNA is TGTGCCAGCAGTGCAGACCTAGCGGCGGTCTCCTACGAGCAGTACGTC.

The chain couples TRBV28 to TRBJ2-3; D call uncertain. The V gene's germline CDR1 is MDHEN and CDR2 SYDVKM. The V end lost 6 bases, the J end lost 1 base, and 23 bases lay between the germline ends. This CDR3 has 18 amino acids. In DNA form, the CDR3 reads TGTGCCAGCAGCAACCGCCTGATGGTTTTTAGTGGCACAGATACGCAGTATTTT. It yields the protein CASSNRLMVFSGTDTQYF.

This sequence joins TRBV28 and TRBJ1-1; tentative D call: TRBD1 (5 bases). Germline V gene lookup returns CDR1 MDHEN and CDR2 SYDVKM. V was shortened by 7 bases and J by 4 bases, with 13 bases between the two germline ends. The CDR3 runs 13 residues. In DNA form, the CDR3 reads TGTGCCAGCACCATGACAGTGCTCACTGAAGCTTTCTTT. Protein: CASTMTVLTEAFF.

The chain uses TRBV10-3 and TRBJ1-5; possible D gene TRBD1, 5 bases. The germline gives CDR1 ENHRY, CDR2 SYGVKD. The V gene lost 3 bases and the J gene lost 3 bases, with 9 bases spanning the gap. This CDR3 has 14 residues. CDR3 in amino acids: CAISDQGDNQPQHF. The DNA of the CDR3 is TGTGCCATCAGTGACCAGGGCGACAATCAGCCCCAGCATTTT.

The rearrangement uses TRBV10-2 and TRBJ1-5, with D tentatively TRBD1 (5 bases). This CDR3 comprises 15 residues. Trimming took 3 bases from V and 1 from J, leaving 10 bases between them. Germline values: CDR1 WSHSY, CDR2 SAAADI. This CDR3 is CASSDSQASNQPQHF. CDR3 nucleotides: TGCGCCAGCAGTGATTCACAGGCAAGCAATCAGCCCCAGCATTTT.